These 11 T cell receptor beta chains were all obtained from the same sample, sequenced in a study of shared clonotypes between healthy human individuals. This table comes from immunoSEQ multiplex PCR, and its TCRdb copy is limited to in-frame clones, with some not included. The sample records roughly 2.2 million clones, 85% to 95% being singletons. Source material: naive CD4+ T cells from PBMCs. The subset was: CD45RA+ positively selected. Every receptor here comes from a young man in good health. Some clones in this sample may be carry-over from other donors' samples.

The V call is TRBV5-1, the J call TRBJ2-1; TRBD2 aligns across 7 bases. J gave up 6 bases and V 3 bases, and 6 bases lay outside the gene matches. The CDR3 is 14 amino acids. Germline V lookup: CDR1 SGHRS, CDR2 YFSETQ. Written as DNA, the CDR3 is TGCGCCAGCAGCTCACCTACTAGCGTCAATGAGCAGTTCTTC. Amino acid sequence: CASSSPTSVNEQFF.

As for this clone: Other nucleotide sequences from this sample produce the same CDR3. This chain uses TRBV29-1 with TRBJ1-4; no reliable D call. The CDR3 extends over 11 amino acids. The germline gives CDR1 SQVTM, CDR2 ANQGSEA. The V and J ends lost 6 bases and 7 bases respectively, with 9 bases between them. The CDR3 region has the DNA TGCAGCGTGGATCGGGGTGAAAAACTGTTTTTT. This sequence encodes CSVDRGEKLFF.

As regards this clone: The identical CDR3 is also encoded by other nucleotide sequences in the sample. The chain is built from TRBV5-1 and TRBJ2-7; 10 nucleotides align to TRBD2. The length of the CDR3 is 14 residues. V gave up 0 bases and J gave up 4 bases; unmatched junction bases: 1. In germline, CDR1 is SGHRS, CDR2 YFSETQ. This chain's CDR3 is CASSLASGSYEQYF. DNA of the CDR3: TGCGCCAGCAGCTTGGCTAGCGGGAGTTACGAGCAGTACTTC.

The chain has TRBV6-1 and TRBJ1-2, with D possibly being TRBD1 (6 bases). Germline V CDR1 and CDR2: MNHNS, SASEGT. The CDR3 totals 13 residues. V was clipped by 4 bases and J by 9 bases, with 15 bases between them. CDR3 sequence reads: CASSGGKRGSYTF. CDR3 in DNA: TGTGCCAGCAGTGGGGGAAAGAGGGGGAGCTACACCTTC.

The rearrangement joins TRBV27 to TRBJ2-7; D may be TRBD1 (5 bases). Germline CDR1 and CDR2: MNHEY and SMNVEV (reference sequence). Between the trimmed V and J ends, which lost 4 bases and 0 bases, there was a span of 16 bases. This CDR3 has 16 residues. The DNA of the CDR3 is TGTGCCAGCAGTTCCACCTGGGGCCGCAACTCCTACGAGCAGTACTTC. It yields the protein CASSSTWGRNSYEQYF.

V and J are TRBV29-1 and TRBJ2-1; D possibly matches TRBD1 or TRBD2 (5 bases each). Germline V gene lookup returns CDR1 SQVTM and CDR2 ANQGSEA. This CDR3 has 14 amino acids. Trimming pared 7 bases from V and 3 bases from J, leaving 16 bases between. The CDR3 DNA is TGCAGCGCTGGGAGTGGGACGGACTACAATGAGCAGTTCTTC. Residues: CSAGSGTDYNEQFF.

The chain combines TRBV7-3 with TRBJ2-2, with D maybe TRBD2 (6 bases). The CDR3 runs to 16 residues. V lost 1 base, J lost 7 bases, and 16 bases lay in between. Germline values: CDR1 SGHTA, CDR2 FQGTGA. Written as DNA, the CDR3 is TGTGCCAGCAGCTTAATCGACGTGGGAGGAGGCGGGGAGCTGTTTTTT. Translated, it gives CASSLIDVGGGGELFF.

The chain recombines TRBV11-3 with TRBJ2-3; 10 bases line up with TRBD2. Germline CDR1 SGHNT, CDR2 YENEEA. This CDR3 is 17 amino acids long. V dropped 4 bases and J dropped 4; count of bases not matched to a gene: 11. The CDR3 coding sequence is TGTGCCAGCAGCTCAATCCCCAGCGGGAGGGGTCCAGATACGCAGTATTTT. Its protein is CASSSIPSGRGPDTQYF.

V gene TRBV2 combines with J gene TRBJ2-1; 9 nucleotides agree with TRBD2. The CDR3 runs 15 residues. V lost 5 bases, J lost 3 bases, and 5 bases stayed unmatched. Germline V lookup: CDR1 SNHLY, CDR2 FYNNEI. The chain's CDR3 is CASSFSGSRYNEQFF. The CDR3 nucleotides are TGTGCCAGCAGTTTTAGCGGGAGTCGCTACAATGAGCAGTTCTTC.

The chain uses TRBV7-9 and TRBJ2-7, with D uncertain. CDR3 length: 15 residues. V lost 4 bases and J 3 bases, leaving 16 bases between the germline ends. Germline V gene sequence: CDR1 SEHNR, CDR2 FQNEAQ (reference sequence). The CDR3 DNA sequence: TGTGCCAGCAGCTCCCGAACTAATTCGTACTACGAGCAGTACTTC. Its translation is CASSSRTNSYYEQYF.

With regard to this clone: Additional DNA sequences in this sample encode the identical CDR3. The J gene is TRBJ2-2, the V gene TRBV5-1; D might be TRBD2 (5 bases). The CDR3 is 14 amino acids. Germline CDR1 and CDR2: SGHRS and YFSETQ. V was cut by 5 bases and J by 2 bases, with 10 bases left in between. This CDR3 reads CASSPSGNTGELFF. The CDR3 region has the DNA TGCGCCAGCAGTCCAAGCGGTAACACCGGGGAGCTGTTTTTT.